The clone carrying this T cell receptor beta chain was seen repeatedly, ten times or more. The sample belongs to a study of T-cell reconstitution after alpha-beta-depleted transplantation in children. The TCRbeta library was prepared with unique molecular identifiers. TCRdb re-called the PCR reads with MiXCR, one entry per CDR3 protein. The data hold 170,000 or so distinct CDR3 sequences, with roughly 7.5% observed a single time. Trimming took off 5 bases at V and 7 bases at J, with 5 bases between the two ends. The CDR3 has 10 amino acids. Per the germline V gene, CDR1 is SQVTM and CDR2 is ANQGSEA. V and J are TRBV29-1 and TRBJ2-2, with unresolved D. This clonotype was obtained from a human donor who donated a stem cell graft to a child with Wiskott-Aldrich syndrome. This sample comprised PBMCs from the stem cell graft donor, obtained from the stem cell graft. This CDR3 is CSVSNGELFF. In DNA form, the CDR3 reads TGCAGCGTTTCGAACGGGGAGCTGTTTTTT.